Reported below is one T cell receptor beta chain. The antigen is undetermined. The CDR3 is 11 amino acids. Between the trimmed V and J ends, which lost 6 bases and 11 bases, there was a span of 13 bases. The treatment here: roughly 10-day PBMC culture with coronavirus spike peptide pools or control peptides (ViraFEST assay). The data are from a study of vaccination and CD4 T cells after COVID-19. Study as a whole: Stimulation used overlapping spike peptides from SARS-CoV-2, HCoV-NL63, HCoV-OC43 and HCoV-229E. Every culture used as a control got a CEFX pool, an HIV-1 Nef pool, or no peptide.

Sequencing of cultured CD4+ T cell DNA used the Oncomine TCR Beta short-read assay. MiXCR, applied by TCRdb to the PCR reads, yields one record per CDR3 protein. This repertoire shows around 20,000 distinct CDR3 sequences, approximately 53% found once; its top ten account for roughly 6.5%. The receptor was derived from a human donor who had recovered from COVID-19. The chain employs TRBV12-3 or TRBV12-4 and TRBJ1-1, with a possible D match to TRBD1 (5 bases). The sequenced sample consisted of CD4+ T cells from blood, cultured in vitro. The DNA of the CDR3 is TGTGCCAGCAGGGGTCCAGGGAGGGCTTTCTTT. This codes for CASRGPGRAFF.